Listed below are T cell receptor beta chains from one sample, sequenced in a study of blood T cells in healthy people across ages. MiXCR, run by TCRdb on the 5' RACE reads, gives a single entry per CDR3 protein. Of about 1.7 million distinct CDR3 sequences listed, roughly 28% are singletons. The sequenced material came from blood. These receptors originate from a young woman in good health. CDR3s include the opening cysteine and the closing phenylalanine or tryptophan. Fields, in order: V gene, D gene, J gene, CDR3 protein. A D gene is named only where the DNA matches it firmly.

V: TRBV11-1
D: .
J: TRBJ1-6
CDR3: CASSSHKWAPISPLHF

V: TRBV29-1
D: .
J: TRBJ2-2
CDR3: CSVGGFTTGELFF

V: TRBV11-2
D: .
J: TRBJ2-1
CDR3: CASSLSPDEQFF

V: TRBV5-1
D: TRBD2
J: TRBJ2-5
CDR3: CASSGDLAGGYNEQYF

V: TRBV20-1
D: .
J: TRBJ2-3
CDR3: CSPQARADTQYF

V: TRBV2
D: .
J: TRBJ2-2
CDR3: CAGRRRVNTGELFF

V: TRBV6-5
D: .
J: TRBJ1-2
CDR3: CASSYSGYGYTF

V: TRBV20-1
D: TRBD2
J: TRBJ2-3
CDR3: CSARGERGVLDTQYF

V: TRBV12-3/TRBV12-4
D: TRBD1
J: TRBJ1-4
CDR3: CASMLGAGGREKLFF

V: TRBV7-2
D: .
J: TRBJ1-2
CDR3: CASSLDRAGANYGYTF

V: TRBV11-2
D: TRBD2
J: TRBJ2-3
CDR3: CASSASGGKVPQYF

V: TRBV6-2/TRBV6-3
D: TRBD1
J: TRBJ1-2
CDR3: CASSYVRGQSYGYTF

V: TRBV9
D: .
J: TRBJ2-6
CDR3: CASSDNSGANVQTF

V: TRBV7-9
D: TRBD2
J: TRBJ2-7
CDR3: CASSSTSGLGEQYF

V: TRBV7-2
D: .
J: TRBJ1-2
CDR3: CASSSGGGGIDYTF

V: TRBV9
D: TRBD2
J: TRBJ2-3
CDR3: CASSVGRTSRLEGGDTQYF

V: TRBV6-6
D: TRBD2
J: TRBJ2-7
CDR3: CASSPSGGTTYEQYF

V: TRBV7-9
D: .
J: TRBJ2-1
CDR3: CASSLERSEQFF

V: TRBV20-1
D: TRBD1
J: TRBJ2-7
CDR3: CSARDDGTGSYEQYF

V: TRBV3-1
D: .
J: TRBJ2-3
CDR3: CASSMGEGTDTQYF

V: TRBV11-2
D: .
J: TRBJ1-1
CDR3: CASFRRPGIVNTEAFF

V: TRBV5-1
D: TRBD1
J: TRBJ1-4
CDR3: CASSPGQGSEKLFF

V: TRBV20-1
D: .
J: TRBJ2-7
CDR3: CSAPRGPYEQYF

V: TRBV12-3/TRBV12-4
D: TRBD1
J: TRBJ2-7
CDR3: CASRLDRGLYEQYF

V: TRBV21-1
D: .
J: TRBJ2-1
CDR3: CASSKVWDRSYEQFF

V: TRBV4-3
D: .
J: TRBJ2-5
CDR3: CASSQYGQSAETQYF

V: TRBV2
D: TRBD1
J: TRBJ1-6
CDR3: CASTRQGNSPLHF

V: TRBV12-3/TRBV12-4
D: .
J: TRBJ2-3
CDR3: CASSFEGRAQQYF

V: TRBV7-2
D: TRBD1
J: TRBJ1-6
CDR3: CASSLRDRNNSPLHF

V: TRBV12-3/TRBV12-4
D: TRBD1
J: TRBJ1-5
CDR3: CASSLVGQGGQQPQHF

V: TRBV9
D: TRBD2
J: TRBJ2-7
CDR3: CASSVGGGASGSDEQYF

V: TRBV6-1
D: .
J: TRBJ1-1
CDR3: CASTANSGRDEAFF

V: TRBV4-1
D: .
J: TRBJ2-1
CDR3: CASSQDRQHNEQFF

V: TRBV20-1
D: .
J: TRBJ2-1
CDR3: CSATRLRRESYNEQFF

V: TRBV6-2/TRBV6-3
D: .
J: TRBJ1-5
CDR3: CASRRSKEQPQHF

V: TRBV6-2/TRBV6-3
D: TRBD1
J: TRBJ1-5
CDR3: CASGLGWSGTGGDGQPQHF

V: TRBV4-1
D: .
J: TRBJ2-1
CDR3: CASSQGPSTSGGRQFF

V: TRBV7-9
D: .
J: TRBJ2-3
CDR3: CASSPRTQLAVVTDTQYF

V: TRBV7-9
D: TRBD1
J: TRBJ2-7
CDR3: CASRRSISGTGVGEQYF

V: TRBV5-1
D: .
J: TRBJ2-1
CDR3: CVSRRGGTYNEQFF

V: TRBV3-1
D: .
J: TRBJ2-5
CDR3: CASSQARGKETQYF

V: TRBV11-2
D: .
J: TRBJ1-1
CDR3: CASSIGVDTEAFF

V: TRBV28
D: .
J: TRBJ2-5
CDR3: CASSQAGATETQYF

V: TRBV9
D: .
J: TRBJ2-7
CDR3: CASSPPGAQQYF

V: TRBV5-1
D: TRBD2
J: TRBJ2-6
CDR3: CASSPLAGVGANVLTF